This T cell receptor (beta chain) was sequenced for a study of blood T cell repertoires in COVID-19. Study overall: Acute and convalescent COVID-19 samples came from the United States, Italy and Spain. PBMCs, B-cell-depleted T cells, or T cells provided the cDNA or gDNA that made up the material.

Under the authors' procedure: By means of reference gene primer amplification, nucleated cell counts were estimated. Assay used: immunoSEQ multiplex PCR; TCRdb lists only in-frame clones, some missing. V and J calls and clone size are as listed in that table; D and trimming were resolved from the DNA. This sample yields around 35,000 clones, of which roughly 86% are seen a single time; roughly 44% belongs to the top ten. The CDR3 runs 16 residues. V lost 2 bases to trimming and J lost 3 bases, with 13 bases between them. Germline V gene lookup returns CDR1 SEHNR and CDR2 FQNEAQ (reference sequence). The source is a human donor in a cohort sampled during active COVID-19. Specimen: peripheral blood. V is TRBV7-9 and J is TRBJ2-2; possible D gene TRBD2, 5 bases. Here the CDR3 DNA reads TGTGCCAGCAGCTTAATGAGGCCGCGGGACACCGGGGAGCTGTTTTTT. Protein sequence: CASSLMRPRDTGELFF.